This is a list of T cell receptor beta chains from one sample in a study of coeliac disease. TCRdb's copy holds only in-frame clones and misses some; the assay was immunoSEQ multiplex PCR. The repertoire holds 3,000 to 4,000 clones, approximately 70% seen once, with 15% to 17% in the top ten. Sequencing input: intraepithelial lymphocytes from the gut. These receptors were collected from a man younger than 35 with celiac disease on a gluten-free diet. Each CDR3 is given with its conserved first and last residue. Fields, in order: clone size, J gene, V gene, D gene, CDR3 protein, CDR3 DNA. D genes are given only for firm matches. Where a row states a size, it is once, few, many or the class of an expanded clone; other rows omit it.

abundance: -
j_gene: TRBJ2-1
v_gene: TRBV28
d_gene: -
CDR3aa: CASTVLVSYNEQFF
CDR3nt: TGTGCCAGCACCGTGCTAGTCTCCTACAATGAGCAGTTCTTC

abundance: -
j_gene: TRBJ2-5
v_gene: TRBV2
d_gene: -
CDR3aa: CASSEMGGFRGGETQYF
CDR3nt: TGTGCCAGCAGTGAAATGGGCGGTTTTAGGGGCGGAGAGACCCAGTACTTC

abundance: few
j_gene: TRBJ2-1
v_gene: TRBV4-1
d_gene: -
CDR3aa: CASSQGADNNEQFF
CDR3nt: TGCGCCAGCAGCCAAGGTGCAGATAACAATGAGCAGTTCTTC

abundance: -
j_gene: TRBJ2-4
v_gene: TRBV6-1
d_gene: -
CDR3aa: CASSGLEGISKNIQYF
CDR3nt: TGTGCCAGCAGTGGTTTGGAGGGGATTTCCAAAAACATTCAGTACTTC

abundance: -
j_gene: TRBJ1-2
v_gene: TRBV7-9
d_gene: -
CDR3aa: CASSFPANYGYTF
CDR3nt: TGTGCCAGCAGCTTCCCAGCTAACTATGGCTACACCTTC

abundance: -
j_gene: TRBJ2-7
v_gene: TRBV4-1
d_gene: -
CDR3aa: CASSLNPGVSYEQYF
CDR3nt: TGCGCCAGCAGCCTTAACCCGGGGGTTTCGTACGAGCAGTACTTC

abundance: few
j_gene: TRBJ2-7
v_gene: TRBV28
d_gene: TRBD1
CDR3aa: CASRPLQTGGELFQQYF
CDR3nt: TGTGCCAGCAGACCCCTCCAAACAGGGGGCGAACTTTTTCAGCAGTACTTC

abundance: -
j_gene: TRBJ1-4
v_gene: TRBV29-1
d_gene: -
CDR3aa: CSVEGTATNEKLFF
CDR3nt: TGCAGCGTTGAAGGGACAGCAACTAATGAAAAACTGTTTTTT

abundance: -
j_gene: TRBJ1-1
v_gene: TRBV7-2
d_gene: -
CDR3aa: CASSFRGRANEAFF
CDR3nt: TGTGCCAGCAGTTTCCGTGGCAGGGCGAATGAAGCTTTCTTT